The 8 T cell receptor beta chains presented below share a single source sample, sequenced in a study of beta chain features in type 1 diabetes (dated by TCRdb to between 2017 and 2018). The library was prepared using the immunoSEQ multiplex PCR assay. The High Capacity cDNA Reverse Transcription Kit was used to reverse transcribe all of the isolated RNA, meaning that expressed TCRB transcripts were what got sequenced. TCRdb obtained this table from immuneACCESS and retained in-frame rearrangements with V and J assigned. These tables miss some clones; where compared with another copy, unresolved V genes account for less than half of the shortfall, and the remainder is unexplained. For this sample the table gives roughly 330,000 clones, of which more than 9.5% were detected only once. The top ten clonotypes cover over 0.015% of the sample. Input material: naive CD4+ T cells from blood. This specimen's cell subset or site label, interpreted: true naive CD4+ T cells. The receptors come from a young woman in good health.

This clone was detected only a few times. In DNA, the CDR3 is TGCAGCGTTGAAGGTAGCGGGAGGGACATAGATACGCAGTATTTT. Its translation is CSVEGSGRDIDTQYF. The genes are TRBV29-1 and TRBJ2-3; TRBD2 aligns across 11 bases. CDR3 length: 15 amino acids. V trimming: 1 base; J trimming: 5 bases; junction bases outside the gene matches: 5. Germline V gene sequence: CDR1 SQVTM, CDR2 ANQGSEA.

V usage is TRBV15 and J usage is TRBJ2-5; D possibly corresponds to TRBD2 (5 bases). The CDR3 has 13 residues. Per the germline V gene, CDR1 is LNHNV and CDR2 is YYDKDF (reference sequence). Trimming cost V 7 bases and J 7 bases, with 16 bases left between them. CDR3 region: CATNAGPLGTQYF. The CDR3 coding sequence is TGTGCCACCAATGCGGGTCCTCTCGGGACCCAGTACTTC. The full variable domain, completed using reference TRBV15 and TRBJ2-5, is DAMVIQNPRYQVTQFGKPVTLSCSQTLNHNVMYWYQQKSSQAPKLLFHYYDKDFNNEADTPDNFQSRRPNTSFCFLDIRSPGLGDTAMYLCATNAGPLGTQYFGPGTRLLVL.

This clone has a handful of counts. CDR3 sequence reads: CASSLDQDRGYTGELFF. CDR3 DNA sequence: TGTGCCAGCAGCTTAGACCAGGACAGGGGATACACCGGGGAGCTGTTTTTT. The V gene is TRBV11-3, the J gene TRBJ2-2, with 9 nucleotides matching TRBD1. Looked up from germline, CDR1 is SGHNT and CDR2 is YENEEA. V was pared by 0 bases and J by 3 bases, with 5 bases of the junction left unmatched. This CDR3 has 17 amino acids.

CDR3 sequence (DNA): TGTGCCAGCAGTTTATCCCCTAGCGGCGAAATATTTACCTACGAGCAGTACTTC. Protein product: CASSLSPSGEIFTYEQYF. The chain joins TRBV28 to TRBJ2-7; 7 bases fit TRBD2. V lost 1 base to trimming and J lost 2 bases; unmatched junction nucleotides: 14. This CDR3 has 18 residues. Germline V gene lookup returns CDR1 MDHEN and CDR2 SYDVKM.

The chain carries TRBV13 and TRBJ2-1; 7 bases are shared with TRBD2. Germline loops: CDR1 PRHDT, CDR2 FYEKMQ (reference sequence). This CDR3 has 17 amino acids. V shed 5 bases, J shed 5 bases, and the junction held 15 bases outside the gene matches. This chain's CDR3 is CASSPSLTLLADNEQFF. The CDR3 DNA follows: TGTGCCAGCAGCCCCTCCCTGACTCTTCTAGCGGACAATGAGCAGTTCTTC.

This clone was counted a few times. The genes are TRBV28 and TRBJ2-7; a weak D match, TRBD1 (7 bases). Trimming left V 6 bases short and J 6 bases short, with 9 bases between. CDR1 is MDHEN and CDR2 is SYDVKM in the germline V gene. The CDR3 has 11 amino acids. The chain's CDR3 is CASSQGGEQYF. DNA of the CDR3: TGTGCCAGCAGCCAGGGGGGCGAGCAGTACTTC. Together with reference TRBV28 and TRBJ2-7, the CDR3 gives the full variable domain: DVKVTQSSRYLVKRTGEKVFLECVQDMDHENMFWYRQDPGLGLRLIYFSYDVKMKEKGDIPEGYSVSREKKERFSLILESASTNQTSMYLCASSQGGEQYFGPGTRLTVT.

The chain joins TRBV18 to TRBJ1-3; D ambiguous. The V end lost 5 bases, the J end lost 3 bases, and 11 bases lay between the germline ends. The length of the CDR3 is 14 residues. Germline assignment: CDR1 KGHSH and CDR2 LQKENI. CDR3 nucleotide sequence: TGTGCCAGCTCAACAAGATCCATTGGAAACACCATATATTTT. Its translation is CASSTRSIGNTIYF. The whole variable domain, remainder taken from reference TRBV18 and TRBJ1-3, is NAGVMQNPRHLVRRRGQEARLRCSPMKGHSHVYWYRQLPEEGLKFMVYLQKENIIDESGMPKERFSAEFPKEGPSILRIQQVVRGDSAAYFCASSTRSIGNTIYFGEGSWLTVV.

V is TRBV19 and J is TRBJ2-4; 9 bases fit TRBD2. Germline V gene data show CDR1 as LNHDA and CDR2 as SQIVND (reference sequence). The CDR3 has 14 residues. Trimming cost V 3 bases and J 8 bases; bases outside gene matches: 5. CDR3 sequence (DNA): TGTGCCAGTAGTATCGCTAGCGGGATTGACATTCAGTACTTC. This encodes CASSIASGIDIQYF.